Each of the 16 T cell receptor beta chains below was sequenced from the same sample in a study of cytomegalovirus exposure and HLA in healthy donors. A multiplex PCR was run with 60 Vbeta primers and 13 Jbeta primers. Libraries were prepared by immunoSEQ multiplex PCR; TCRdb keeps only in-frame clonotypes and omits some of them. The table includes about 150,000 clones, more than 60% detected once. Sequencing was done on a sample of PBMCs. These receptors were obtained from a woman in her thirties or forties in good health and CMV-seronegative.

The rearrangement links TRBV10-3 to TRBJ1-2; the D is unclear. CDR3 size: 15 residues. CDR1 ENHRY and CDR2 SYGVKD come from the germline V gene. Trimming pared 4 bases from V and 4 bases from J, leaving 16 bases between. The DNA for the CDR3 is TGTGCCATCAGTGGTCAGGAGGTCCGGGGCTATGGCTACACCTTC. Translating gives CAISGQEVRGYGYTF.

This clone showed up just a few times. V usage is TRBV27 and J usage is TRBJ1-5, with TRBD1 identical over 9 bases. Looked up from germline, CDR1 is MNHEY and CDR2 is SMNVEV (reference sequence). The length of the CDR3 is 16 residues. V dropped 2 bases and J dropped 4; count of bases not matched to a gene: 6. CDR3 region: CASSLTGQGRNQPQHF. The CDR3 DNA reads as TGTGCCAGCAGTTTAACGGGACAGGGAAGAAATCAGCCCCAGCATTTT.

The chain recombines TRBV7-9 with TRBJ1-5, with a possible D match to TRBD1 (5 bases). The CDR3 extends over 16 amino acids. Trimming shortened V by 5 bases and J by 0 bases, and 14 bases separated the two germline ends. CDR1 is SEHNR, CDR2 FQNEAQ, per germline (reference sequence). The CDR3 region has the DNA TGTGCCAGCAGCCCCCAGACAGCCGATAGCAATCAGCCCCAGCATTTT. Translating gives CASSPQTADSNQPQHF.

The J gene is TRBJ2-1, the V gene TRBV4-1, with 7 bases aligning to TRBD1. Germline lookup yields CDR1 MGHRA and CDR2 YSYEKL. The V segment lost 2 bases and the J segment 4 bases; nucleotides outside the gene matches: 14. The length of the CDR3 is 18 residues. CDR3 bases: TGCGCCAGCAGCCAAACTCCCCCAGGGGGACATTTATACAATGAGCAGTTCTTC. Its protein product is CASSQTPPGGHLYNEQFF.

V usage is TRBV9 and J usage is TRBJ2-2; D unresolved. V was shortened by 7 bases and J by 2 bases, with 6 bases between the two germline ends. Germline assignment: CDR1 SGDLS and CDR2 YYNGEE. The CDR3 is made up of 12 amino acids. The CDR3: CASSLNTGELFF. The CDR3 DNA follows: TGTGCCAGCTCCTTAAACACCGGGGAGCTGTTTTTT.

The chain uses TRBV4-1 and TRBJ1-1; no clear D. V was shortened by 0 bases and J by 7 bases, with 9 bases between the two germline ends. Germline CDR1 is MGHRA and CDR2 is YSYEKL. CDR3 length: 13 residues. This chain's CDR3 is CASSQDSGSEAFF. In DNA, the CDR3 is TGCGCCAGCAGCCAAGATTCGGGGAGTGAAGCTTTCTTT.

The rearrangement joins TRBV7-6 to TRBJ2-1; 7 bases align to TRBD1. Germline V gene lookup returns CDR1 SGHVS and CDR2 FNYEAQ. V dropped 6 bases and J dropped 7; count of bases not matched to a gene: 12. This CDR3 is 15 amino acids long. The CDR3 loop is CASSLDYRGVNEQFF. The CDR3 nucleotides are TGTGCCAGCAGTCTCGACTACAGGGGTGTTAATGAGCAGTTCTTC.

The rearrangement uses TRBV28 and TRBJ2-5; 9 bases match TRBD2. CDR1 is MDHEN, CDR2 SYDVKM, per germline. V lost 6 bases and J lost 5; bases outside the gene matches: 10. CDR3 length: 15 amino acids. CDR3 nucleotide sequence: TGTGCCAGCAGCCTCGTGACTAGCGGCGGGGAGACCCAGTACTTC. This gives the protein CASSLVTSGGETQYF.

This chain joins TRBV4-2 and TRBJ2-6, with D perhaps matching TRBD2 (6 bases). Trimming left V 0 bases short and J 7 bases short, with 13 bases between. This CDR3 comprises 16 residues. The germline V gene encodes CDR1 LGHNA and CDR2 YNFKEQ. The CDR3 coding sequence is TGTGCCAGCAGCCAAGATGTTCAGCGGGCCGCCAACGTCCTGACTTTC. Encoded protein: CASSQDVQRAANVLTF.

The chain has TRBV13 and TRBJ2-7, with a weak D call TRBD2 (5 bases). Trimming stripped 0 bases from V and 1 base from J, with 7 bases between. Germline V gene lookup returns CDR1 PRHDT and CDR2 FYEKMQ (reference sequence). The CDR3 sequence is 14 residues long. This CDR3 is CASSLGRGSYEQYF. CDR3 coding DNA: TGTGCCAGCAGCTTAGGCCGAGGGTCCTACGAGCAGTACTTC.

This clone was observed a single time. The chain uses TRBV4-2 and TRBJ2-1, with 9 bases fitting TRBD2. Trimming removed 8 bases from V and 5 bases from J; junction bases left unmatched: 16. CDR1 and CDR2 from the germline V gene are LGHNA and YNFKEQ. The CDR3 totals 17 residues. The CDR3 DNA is TGTGCCAGCGCAAGTCCAGGGGCCGGGACTAGCCACAATGAGCAGTTCTTC. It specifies CASASPGAGTSHNEQFF.

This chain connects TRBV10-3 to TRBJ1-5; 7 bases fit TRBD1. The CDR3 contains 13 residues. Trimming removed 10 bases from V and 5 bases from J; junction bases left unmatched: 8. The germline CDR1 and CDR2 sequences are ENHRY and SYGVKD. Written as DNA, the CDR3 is TGTGCCAGTAACGACAGGGTCGATCAGCCCCAGCATTTT. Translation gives CASNDRVDQPQHF.

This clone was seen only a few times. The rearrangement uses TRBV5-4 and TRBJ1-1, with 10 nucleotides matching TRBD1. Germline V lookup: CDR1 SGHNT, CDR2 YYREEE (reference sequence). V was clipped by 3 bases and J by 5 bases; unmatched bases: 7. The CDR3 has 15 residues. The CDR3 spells CASSSPDRGGTEAFF. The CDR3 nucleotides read TGTGCCAGCAGCTCCCCGGACAGGGGGGGAACTGAAGCTTTCTTT. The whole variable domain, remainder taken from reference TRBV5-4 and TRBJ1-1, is ETGVTQSPTHLIKTRGQQVTLRCSSQSGHNTVSWYQQALGQGPQFIFQYYREEENGRGNFPPRFSGLQFPNYSSELNVNALELDDSALYLCASSSPDRGGTEAFFGQGTRLTVV.

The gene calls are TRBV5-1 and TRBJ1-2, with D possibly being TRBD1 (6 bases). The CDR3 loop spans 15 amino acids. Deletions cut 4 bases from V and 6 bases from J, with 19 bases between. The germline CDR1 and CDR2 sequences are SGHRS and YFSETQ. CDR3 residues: CASSPTVGGVDGYTF. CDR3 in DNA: TGCGCCAGCAGCCCTACCGTAGGGGGTGTAGATGGCTACACCTTC.

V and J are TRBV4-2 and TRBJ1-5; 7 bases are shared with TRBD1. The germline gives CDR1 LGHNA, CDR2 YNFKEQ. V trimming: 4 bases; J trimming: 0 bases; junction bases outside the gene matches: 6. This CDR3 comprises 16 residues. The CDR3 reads CASSREGDSSNQPQHF. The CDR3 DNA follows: TGTGCCAGCAGCCGGGAAGGGGACAGTAGCAATCAGCCCCAGCATTTT.

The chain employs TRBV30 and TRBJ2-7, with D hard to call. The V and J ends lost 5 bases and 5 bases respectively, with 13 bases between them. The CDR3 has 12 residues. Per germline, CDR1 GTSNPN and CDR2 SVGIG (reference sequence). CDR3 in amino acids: CAWAAGPNEQYF. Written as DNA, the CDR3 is TGTGCCTGGGCGGCCGGCCCCAACGAGCAGTACTTC.